One and the same sample provided the 8 T cell receptor beta chains below, sequenced in a study of blood T cell repertoires in COVID-19. Method: immunoSEQ multiplex PCR; TCRdb's copy keeps in-frame clones and lacks some. The sample consists of 200,000 to 300,000 clones, 70% to 90% of them appearing once. Input material: peripheral blood. The receptors come from a woman between 45 and 60 years old with acute or convalescent COVID-19.

This chain joins TRBV5-5 and TRBJ2-7, with 7 bases aligning to TRBD1. The length of the CDR3 is 14 residues. V shed 4 bases and J 4 bases; nucleotides not matched to a gene: 8. In germline, CDR1 is SGHKS, CDR2 YYEKEE (reference sequence). The CDR3 DNA follows: TGTGCCAGCAGCCGCCCAACAGGGGATTACGAGCAGTACTTC. Its protein product is CASSRPTGDYEQYF.

The chain links TRBV2 to TRBJ2-1; 8 nucleotides agree with TRBD2. The CDR3 spans 16 residues. CDR1 is SNHLY and CDR2 is FYNNEI in the germline V gene. V lost 1 base and J lost 8; bases outside the gene matches: 10. The CDR3 nucleotides read TGTGCCAGCAGTGAAGATGCAGCGGGAGCCAGCCATGAGCAGTTCTTC. This sequence encodes CASSEDAAGASHEQFF.

The rearrangement uses TRBV10-3 and TRBJ1-5; D is unresolved. Trimming pared 4 bases from V and 2 bases from J, leaving 3 bases between. Germline V gene data show CDR1 as ENHRY and CDR2 as SYGVKD. This CDR3 comprises 12 residues. DNA for the CDR3: TGTGCCATCAGTGCCGGCAATCAGCCCCAGCATTTT. This codes for CAISAGNQPQHF.

V usage is TRBV15 and J usage is TRBJ2-7; TRBD1 aligns across 8 bases. From germline, CDR1 is LNHNV and CDR2 YYDKDF (reference sequence). The CDR3 sequence is 15 residues long. V lost 0 bases, J lost 1 base, and 2 bases stayed unmatched. The DNA for the CDR3 is TGTGCCACCAGCAGAGATCACAGGGGGTCCTACGAGCAGTACTTC. Translation gives CATSRDHRGSYEQYF.

The rearrangement links TRBV5-5 to TRBJ2-6, with D perhaps TRBD1 (6 bases). V lost 0 bases and J lost 2, with 9 bases in between. The CDR3 is 16 amino acids. The germline V gene has CDR1 SGHKS and CDR2 YYEKEE (reference sequence). CDR3 amino acids: CASSLGQEAGANVLTF. The DNA of the CDR3 is TGTGCCAGCAGCTTGGGACAGGAGGCTGGGGCCAACGTCCTGACTTTC.

This clone has a single count. The V and J genes are TRBV19 and TRBJ1-1; possible D gene TRBD1, 5 bases. V lost 7 bases to trimming and J lost 4 bases, with 19 bases between them. The CDR3 runs to 15 residues. Germline V gives CDR1 LNHDA, CDR2 SQIVND (reference sequence). This chain's CDR3 is CASNSNSNRGTEAFF. The DNA for the CDR3 is TGTGCCAGTAACTCAAACTCGAATAGGGGCACTGAAGCTTTCTTT. Supplemented by reference TRBV19 and TRBJ1-1, the full variable domain reads DGGITQSPKYLFRKEGQNVTLSCEQNLNHDAMYWYRQDPGQGLRLIYYSQIVNDFQKGDIAEGYSVSREKKESFPLTVTSAQKNPTAFYLCASNSNSNRGTEAFFGQGTRLTVV.

The chain recombines TRBV18 with TRBJ2-1; 8 bases agree with TRBD1. V gave up 3 bases and J gave up 5 bases; unmatched junction bases: 6. The CDR3 loop spans 15 amino acids. In germline, CDR1 is KGHSH, CDR2 LQKENI. CDR3 DNA: TGTGCCAGCTCACCCGGCAGGGGGCGTAACAATGAGCAGTTCTTC. Its translation is CASSPGRGRNNEQFF.

The chain uses TRBV11-2 and TRBJ2-7; 9 bases agree with TRBD1. This CDR3 region has 16 residues. Germline V CDR1 and CDR2: SGHAT, FQNNGV. The J segment lost 4 bases and the V segment lost 6 bases, leaving 13 bases of the junction unmatched. The CDR3 bases are TGTGCCAGCAGGATGCCCGGGACAGGGAGAGTGTACGAGCAGTACTTC. Its protein is CASRMPGTGRVYEQYF.